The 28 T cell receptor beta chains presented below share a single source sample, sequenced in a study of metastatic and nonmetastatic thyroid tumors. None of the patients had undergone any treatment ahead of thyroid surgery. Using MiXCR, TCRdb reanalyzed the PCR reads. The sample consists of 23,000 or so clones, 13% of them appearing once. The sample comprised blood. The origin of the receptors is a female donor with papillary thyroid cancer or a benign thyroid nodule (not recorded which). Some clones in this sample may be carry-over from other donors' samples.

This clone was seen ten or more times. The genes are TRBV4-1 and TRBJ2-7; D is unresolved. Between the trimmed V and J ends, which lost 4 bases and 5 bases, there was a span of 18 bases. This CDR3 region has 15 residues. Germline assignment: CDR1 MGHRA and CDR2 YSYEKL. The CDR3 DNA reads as TGCGCCAGCAGCCTCACTCCGTTGCCGCTCAACGAGCAGTACTTC. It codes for CASSLTPLPLNEQYF.

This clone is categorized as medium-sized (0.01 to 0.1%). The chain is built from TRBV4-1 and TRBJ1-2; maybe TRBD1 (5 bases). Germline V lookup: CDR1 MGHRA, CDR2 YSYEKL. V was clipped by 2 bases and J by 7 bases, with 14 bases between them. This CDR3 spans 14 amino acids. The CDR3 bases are TGCGCCAGCAGCCAACGGACATTCAATACTGGCTACACCTTC. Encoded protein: CASSQRTFNTGYTF.

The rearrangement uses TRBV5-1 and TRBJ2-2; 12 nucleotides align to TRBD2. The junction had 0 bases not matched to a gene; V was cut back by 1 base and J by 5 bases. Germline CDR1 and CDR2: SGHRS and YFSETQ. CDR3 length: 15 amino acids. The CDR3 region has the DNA TGCGCCAGCAGCTTGACTAGCGGGGGGACCGGGGAGCTGTTTTTT. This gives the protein CASSLTSGGTGELFF.

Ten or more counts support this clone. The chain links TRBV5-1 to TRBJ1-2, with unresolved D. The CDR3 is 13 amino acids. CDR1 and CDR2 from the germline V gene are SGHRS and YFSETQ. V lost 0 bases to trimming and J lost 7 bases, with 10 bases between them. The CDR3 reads CASSLGELSGYTF. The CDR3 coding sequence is TGCGCCAGCAGCTTGGGCGAGCTGTCTGGCTACACCTTC.

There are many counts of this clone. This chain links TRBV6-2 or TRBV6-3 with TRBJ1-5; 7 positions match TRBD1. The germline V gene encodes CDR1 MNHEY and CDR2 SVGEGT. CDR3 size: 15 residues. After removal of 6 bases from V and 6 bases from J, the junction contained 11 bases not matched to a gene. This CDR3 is CASSPRDSLFQPQHF. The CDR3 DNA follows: TGTGCCAGCAGCCCCCGGGACAGCCTATTTCAGCCCCAGCATTTT.

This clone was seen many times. This chain's CDR3 is CAWCQGSNQPQHF. DNA of the CDR3: TGTGCCTGGTGTCAGGGGAGCAATCAGCCCCAGCATTTT. The chain combines TRBV30 with TRBJ1-5; possibly TRBD1 for D (6 bases). Germline V gene lookup returns CDR1 GTSNPN and CDR2 SVGIG (reference sequence). V was shortened by 5 bases and J by 1 base, with 9 bases between the two germline ends. This CDR3 has 13 amino acids.

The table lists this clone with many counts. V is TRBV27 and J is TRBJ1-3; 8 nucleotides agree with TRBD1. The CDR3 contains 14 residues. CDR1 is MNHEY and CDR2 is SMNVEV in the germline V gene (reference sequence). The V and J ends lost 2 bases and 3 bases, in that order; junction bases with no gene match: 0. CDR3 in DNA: TGTGCCAGCAGTTTAGGGACAGGTGGAAACACCATATATTTT. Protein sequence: CASSLGTGGNTIYF.

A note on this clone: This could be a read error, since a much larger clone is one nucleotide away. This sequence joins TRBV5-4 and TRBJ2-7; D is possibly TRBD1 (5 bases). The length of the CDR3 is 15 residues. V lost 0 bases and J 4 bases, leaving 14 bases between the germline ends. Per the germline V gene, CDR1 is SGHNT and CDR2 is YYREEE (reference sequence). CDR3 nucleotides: TGTGCCAGCAGCTTGGAGGGCAGGGTGGTGTACGAGCAGTACTTC. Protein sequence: CASSLEGRVVYEQYF.

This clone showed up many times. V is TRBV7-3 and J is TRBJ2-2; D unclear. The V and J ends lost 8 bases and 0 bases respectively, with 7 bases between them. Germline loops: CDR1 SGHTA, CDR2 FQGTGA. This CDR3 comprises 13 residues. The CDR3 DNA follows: TGTGCCAGCGGAGACTCGAACACCGGGGAGCTGTTTTTT. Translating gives CASGDSNTGELFF.

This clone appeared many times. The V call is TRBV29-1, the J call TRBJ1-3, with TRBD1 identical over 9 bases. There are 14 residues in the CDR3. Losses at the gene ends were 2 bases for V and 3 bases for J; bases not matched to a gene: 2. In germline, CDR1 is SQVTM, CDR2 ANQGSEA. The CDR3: CSVELTGGGNTIYF. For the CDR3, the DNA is TGCAGCGTTGAACTGACAGGGGGTGGAAACACCATATATTTT.

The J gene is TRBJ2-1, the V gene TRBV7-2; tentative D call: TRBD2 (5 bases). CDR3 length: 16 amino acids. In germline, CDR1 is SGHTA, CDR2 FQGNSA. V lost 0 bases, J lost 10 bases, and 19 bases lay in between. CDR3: CASSLAGSSWRPEQFF. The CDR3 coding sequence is TGTGCCAGCAGCTTAGCAGGGTCTAGCTGGAGGCCGGAGCAGTTCTTC.

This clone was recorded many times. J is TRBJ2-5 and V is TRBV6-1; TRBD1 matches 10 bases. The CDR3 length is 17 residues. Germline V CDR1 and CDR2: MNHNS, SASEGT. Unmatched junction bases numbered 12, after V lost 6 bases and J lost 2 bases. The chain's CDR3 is CASSLPRRQGAQETQYF. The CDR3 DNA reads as TGTGCCAGCAGCCTACCCCGACGACAGGGGGCACAAGAGACCCAGTACTTC.

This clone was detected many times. CDR3 nucleotides: TGTGCCAGCAGTTACTGGGGGGATGGCTACACCTTC. This encodes CASSYWGDGYTF. J is TRBJ1-2 and V is TRBV6-2 or TRBV6-3; D is perhaps TRBD1 (5 bases). The V and J ends lost 1 base and 6 bases respectively, with 6 bases between them. The CDR3 covers 12 residues. Germline V CDR1 and CDR2: MNHEY, SVGEGT.

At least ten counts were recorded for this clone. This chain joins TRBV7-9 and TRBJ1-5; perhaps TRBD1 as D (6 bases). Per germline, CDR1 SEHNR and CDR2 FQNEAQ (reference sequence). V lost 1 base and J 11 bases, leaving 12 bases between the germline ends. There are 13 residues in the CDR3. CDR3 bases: TGTGCCAGCAGCTTAGGGGAGGGGGTAACCCAGCATTTT. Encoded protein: CASSLGEGVTQHF.

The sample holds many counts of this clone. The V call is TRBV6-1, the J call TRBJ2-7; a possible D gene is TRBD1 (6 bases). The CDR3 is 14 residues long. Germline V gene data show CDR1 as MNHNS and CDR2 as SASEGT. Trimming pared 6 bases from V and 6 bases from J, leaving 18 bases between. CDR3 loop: CASRRQGMIFEQYF. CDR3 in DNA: TGTGCCAGCAGACGCCAGGGGATGATCTTCGAGCAGTACTTC.

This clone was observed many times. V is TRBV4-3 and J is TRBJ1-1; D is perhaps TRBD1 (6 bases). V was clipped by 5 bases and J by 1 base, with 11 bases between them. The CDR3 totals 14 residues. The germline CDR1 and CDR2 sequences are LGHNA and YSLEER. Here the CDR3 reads CASSYGQRNTEAFF. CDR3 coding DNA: TGCGCCAGCAGCTACGGACAGCGGAACACTGAAGCTTTCTTT.

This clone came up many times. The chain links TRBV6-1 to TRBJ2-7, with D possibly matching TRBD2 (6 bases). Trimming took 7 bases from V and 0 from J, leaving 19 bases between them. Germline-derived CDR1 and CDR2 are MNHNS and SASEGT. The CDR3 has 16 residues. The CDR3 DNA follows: TGTGCCAGCACCCATGGGGGGAGCCCATCCTCCTACGAGCAGTACTTC. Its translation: CASTHGGSPSSYEQYF.

The CDR3: CASSLAPGYEQYF. As DNA, the CDR3 is TGTGCCAGCAGTCTGGCGCCGGGGTACGAGCAGTACTTC. V is TRBV5-5 and J is TRBJ2-7; maybe TRBD2 (5 bases). This CDR3 contains 13 residues. V lost 5 bases and J 4 bases, leaving 13 bases between the germline ends. Germline CDR1 reads SGHKS; CDR2 reads YYEKEE (reference sequence).

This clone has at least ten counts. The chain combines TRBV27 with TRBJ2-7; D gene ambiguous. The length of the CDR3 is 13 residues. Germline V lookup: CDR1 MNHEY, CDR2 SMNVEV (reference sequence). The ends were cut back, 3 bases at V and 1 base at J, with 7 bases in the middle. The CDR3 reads CASSFRYSYEQYF. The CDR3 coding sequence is TGTGCCAGCAGTTTCCGGTATTCCTACGAGCAGTACTTC.

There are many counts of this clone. The CDR3 DNA reads TGTGCCAGCTCGGGACAGGGCTCTAGGGAGACCCAGTACTTC. Residues: CASSGQGSRETQYF. The gene calls are TRBV7-9 and TRBJ2-5; 9 bases align to TRBD1. CDR3 size: 14 residues. J was trimmed by 5 bases and V by 8 bases; bases with no gene match: 9. Germline CDR1 SEHNR, CDR2 FQNEAQ (reference sequence). The entire variable domain, with the rest obtained from reference TRBV7-9 and TRBJ2-5, is as follows: DTGVSQNPRHKITKRGQNVTFRCDPISEHNRLYWYRQTLGQGPEFLTYFQNEAQLEKSRLLSDRFSAERPKGSFSTLEIQRTEQGDSAMYLCASSGQGSRETQYFGPGTRLLVL.

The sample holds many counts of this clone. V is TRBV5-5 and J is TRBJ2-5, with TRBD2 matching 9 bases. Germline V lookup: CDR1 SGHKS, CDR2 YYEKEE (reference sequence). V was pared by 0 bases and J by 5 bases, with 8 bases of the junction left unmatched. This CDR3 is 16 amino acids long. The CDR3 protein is CASSLAVLAGLETQYF. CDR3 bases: TGTGCCAGCAGCTTGGCCGTGCTAGCGGGACTGGAGACCCAGTACTTC.

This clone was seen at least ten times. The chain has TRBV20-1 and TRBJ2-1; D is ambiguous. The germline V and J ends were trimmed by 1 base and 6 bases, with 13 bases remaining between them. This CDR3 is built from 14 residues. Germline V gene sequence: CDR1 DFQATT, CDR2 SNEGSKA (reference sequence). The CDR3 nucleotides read TGCAGTGCTAGAGTTCAAAACGGTTTCAATGAGCAGTTCTTC. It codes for CSARVQNGFNEQFF.

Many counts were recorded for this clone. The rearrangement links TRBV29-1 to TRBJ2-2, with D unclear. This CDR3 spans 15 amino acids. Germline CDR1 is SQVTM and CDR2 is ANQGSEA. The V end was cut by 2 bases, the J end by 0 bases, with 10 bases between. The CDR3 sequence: CSVEMAAPNTGELFF. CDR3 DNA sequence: TGCAGCGTTGAAATGGCAGCCCCGAACACCGGGGAGCTGTTTTTT.

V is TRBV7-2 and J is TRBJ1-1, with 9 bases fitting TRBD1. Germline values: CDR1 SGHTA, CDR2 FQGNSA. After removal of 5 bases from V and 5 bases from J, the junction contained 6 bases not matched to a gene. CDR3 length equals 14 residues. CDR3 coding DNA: TGTGCCAGCAGCCCCGGGACAGGGCAAACTGAAGCTTTCTTT. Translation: CASSPGTGQTEAFF. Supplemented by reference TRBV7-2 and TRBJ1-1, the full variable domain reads GAGVSQSPSNKVTEKGKDVELRCDPISGHTALYWYRQSLGQGLEFLIYFQGNSAPDKSGLPSDRFSAERTGGSVSTLTIQRTQQEDSAVYLCASSPGTGQTEAFFGQGTRLTVV.

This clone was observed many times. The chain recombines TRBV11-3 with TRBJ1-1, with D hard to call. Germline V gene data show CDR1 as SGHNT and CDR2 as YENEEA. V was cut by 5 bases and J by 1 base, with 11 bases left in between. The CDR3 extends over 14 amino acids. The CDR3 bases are TGTGCCAGCAGCCTCCGGACGGGGAACACTGAAGCTTTCTTT. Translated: CASSLRTGNTEAFF.

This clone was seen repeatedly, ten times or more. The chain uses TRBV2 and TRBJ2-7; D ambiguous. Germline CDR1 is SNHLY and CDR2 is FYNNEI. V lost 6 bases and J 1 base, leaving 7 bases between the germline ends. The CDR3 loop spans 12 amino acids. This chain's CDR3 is CASRSTSYEQYF. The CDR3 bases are TGTGCCAGCAGGAGCACTTCCTACGAGCAGTACTTC.

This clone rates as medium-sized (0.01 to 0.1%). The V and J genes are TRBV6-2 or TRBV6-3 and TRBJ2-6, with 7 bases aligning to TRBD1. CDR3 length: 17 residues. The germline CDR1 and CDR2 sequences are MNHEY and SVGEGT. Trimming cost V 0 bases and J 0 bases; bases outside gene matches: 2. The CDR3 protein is CASSYSRQGSGANVLTF. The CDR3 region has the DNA TGTGCCAGCAGTTACTCCCGACAGGGCTCTGGGGCCAACGTCCTGACTTTC.

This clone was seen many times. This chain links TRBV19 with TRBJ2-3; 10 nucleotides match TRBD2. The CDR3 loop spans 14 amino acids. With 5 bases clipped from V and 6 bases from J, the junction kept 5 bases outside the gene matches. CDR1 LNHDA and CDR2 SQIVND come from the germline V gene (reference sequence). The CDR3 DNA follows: TGTGCCAGTAGTCCCTCTAGCGGGAGCGATACGCAGTATTTT. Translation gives CASSPSSGSDTQYF.